The rows below give T cell receptor beta chains drawn from one sample of a study of post-analysis software for immune sequencing data. TCRdb independently ran MiXCR on the PCR reads; one entry per CDR3 protein. The sample includes roughly 870,000 distinct CDR3 sequences, roughly 50% of them seen just once. Sequences were obtained from blood. These receptors all stem from a girl under 18 with multiple sclerosis. Each CDR3 is given with its conserved first and last residue. D genes are given only for firm matches. Clone size appears in some rows only: once, few, many, or a class for an expanded clone.

d_gene	v_gene	abundance	j_gene	CDR3aa	CDR3nt
TRBD2	TRBV18	many	TRBJ2-5	CASSPGAGGQETQYF	TGTGCCAGCTCACCGGGAGCGGGGGGACAAGAGACCCAGTACTTC
-	TRBV4-1	-	TRBJ1-2	CASSQDEAELLNGYTF	TGCGCCAGCAGCCAAGACGAGGCGGAACTCCTAAATGGCTACACCTTC
-	TRBV9	few	TRBJ2-1	CASSASDGNEQFF	TGTGCCAGCAGCGCCTCCGATGGGAATGAGCAGTTCTTC
-	TRBV4-2	-	TRBJ1-6	CASSQGDVDNSPLHF	TGTGCCAGCAGCCAAGGGGACGTTGATAATTCACCCCTCCACTTT
TRBD1	TRBV19	-	TRBJ2-6	CASSSDRDGSGANVLTF	TGTGCCAGTAGTAGCGACAGGGATGGTTCTGGGGCCAACGTCCTGACTTTC
-	TRBV3-1	few	TRBJ1-4	CASSQPRTATNEKLFF	TGTGCCAGCAGCCAGCCACGAACCGCAACTAATGAAAAACTGTTTTTT
-	TRBV2	-	TRBJ2-6	CASKGLGSGANVLTF	TGTGCCAGCAAGGGCTTAGGCTCTGGGGCCAACGTCCTGACTTTC
TRBD2	TRBV29-1	-	TRBJ2-7	CSVNGLAGKTYEQYF	TGCAGCGTCAACGGACTAGCGGGTAAGACCTACGAGCAGTACTTC
-	TRBV20-1	-	TRBJ2-5	CSPQGYTRETQYF	TGCAGTCCACAGGGATACACGAGAGAGACCCAGTACTTC
-	TRBV20-1	-	TRBJ2-5	CSAEEPSRETQYF	TGCAGTGCGGAGGAGCCCTCGCGAGAGACCCAGTACTTC
-	TRBV5-5	once	TRBJ2-5	CASSSGWEQYF	TGTGCCAGCAGCTCGGGTTGGGAGCAGTACTTC
TRBD1	TRBV7-9	-	TRBJ2-7	CASSLPDRSSYEQYF	TGTGCCAGCAGCTTACCGGACAGGTCTTCCTACGAGCAGTACTTC
TRBD2	TRBV7-3	few	TRBJ2-3	CASSQRGGVDTQYF	TGTGCCAGCAGCCAGCGGGGGGGGGTAGATACGCAGTATTTT
TRBD2	TRBV5-1	few	TRBJ2-7	CASRASGYEQYF	TGCGCCAGCAGAGCTAGCGGTTACGAGCAGTACTTC
-	TRBV7-9	-	TRBJ2-5	CASSLIQGQETQYF	TGTGCCAGCAGCTTAATTCAGGGTCAAGAGACCCAGTACTTC
-	TRBV29-1	once	TRBJ2-7	CSVEGTGTETYEQYF	TGCAGCGTTGAAGGCACCGGGACGGAAACCTACGAGCAGTACTTC
-	TRBV4-1	-	TRBJ1-2	CASSHRRYYGYTF	TGCGCCAGCAGCCACCGGCGCTACTATGGCTACACCTTC
-	TRBV6-5	-	TRBJ2-7	CASLPGRVSSSYEQYF	TGTGCCAGCCTTCCCGGAAGGGTTTCTAGCTCCTACGAGCAGTACTTC
TRBD1	TRBV12-3/TRBV12-4	few	TRBJ2-5	CASRGQGEGEQYF	TGTGCCAGCCGGGGACAGGGGGAGGGAGAGCAGTACTTC
TRBD2	TRBV6-5	-	TRBJ2-7	CASSYNDGGFSYEQYF	TGTGCCAGCAGTTACAACGACGGGGGGTTCTCCTACGAGCAGTACTTC
TRBD2	TRBV7-3	-	TRBJ2-3	CASSYSRRGATTDTQYF	TGTGCCAGCAGTTACTCGAGGCGGGGGGCCACCACAGATACGCAGTATTTT
TRBD2	TRBV28	-	TRBJ2-1	CASTSVGTTSWNEQFF	TGTGCCAGCACCTCGGTAGGGACTACCTCTTGGAATGAGCAGTTCTTC
-	TRBV29-1	-	TRBJ1-1	CSVSPRTALDTEAFF	TGCAGCGTCAGTCCGAGGACAGCGCTGGACACTGAAGCTTTCTTT
TRBD2	TRBV14	-	TRBJ2-1	CASLSAGASRSYNEQFF	TGTGCCAGCCTCTCAGCGGGAGCCTCCCGCTCCTACAATGAGCAGTTCTTC
TRBD2	TRBV6-1	-	TRBJ2-4	CASRPRGAGGEAKNIQYF	TGTGCCAGCAGACCGAGGGGAGCGGGAGGAGAGGCCAAAAACATTCAGTACTTC
-	TRBV18	-	TRBJ2-5	CASSPGQTSTDTQYF	TGTGCCAGCTCACCAGGACAGACCTCCACAGATACGCAGTACTTC
TRBD2	TRBV30	-	TRBJ2-1	CAWSLTSGSLNEQFF	TGTGCCTGGAGTTTGACTAGCGGGAGTTTAAATGAGCAGTTCTTC
-	TRBV12-3/TRBV12-4	-	TRBJ1-1	CASSSDPTLTEAFF	TGTGCCAGCAGTTCGGACCCTACTCTCACTGAAGCTTTCTTT
-	TRBV6-4	few	TRBJ2-1	CASSDRLFNEQFF	TGTGCCAGCAGTGACCGACTGTTCAATGAGCAGTTCTTC
-	TRBV20-1	-	TRBJ2-6	CSARNPGLHSGANVLTF	TGCAGTGCTAGGAATCCGGGACTGCACTCTGGGGCCAACGTCCTGACTTTC
-	TRBV11-2	-	TRBJ2-3	CASTRWGKVEADTQYF	TGTGCCAGCACTCGCTGGGGCAAGGTGGAGGCAGATACGCAGTATTTT
-	TRBV12-5	few	TRBJ2-7	CASGPLWDEQYF	TGTGCTAGTGGTCCCCTTTGGGACGAGCAGTACTTC
-	TRBV11-2	-	TRBJ2-5	CASSYEGTQYF	TGTGCCAGCAGTTATGAGGGGACCCAGTACTTC
-	TRBV3-1	-	TRBJ2-2	CASSQSYNGELFF	TGTGCCAGCAGCCAATCCTATAACGGGGAGCTGTTTTTT
-	TRBV5-1	few	TRBJ2-7	CASSRGSHEQYF	TGCGCCAGTTCAAGGGGTAGCCACGAGCAGTACTTC
-	TRBV4-2	-	TRBJ2-3	CASSLPGRSDTQYF	TGTGCCAGCAGCCTACCGGGACGCTCAGATACGCAGTATTTT
TRBD1	TRBV6-5	-	TRBJ1-2	CASSSLPPGQGFYGYTF	TGTGCCAGCAGTTCCCTACCACCGGGACAGGGATTCTATGGCTACACCTTC
-	TRBV29-1	-	TRBJ2-7	CSVVAGRSYEQYF	TGCAGCGTTGTTGCAGGAAGATCGTACGAGCAGTACTTC
-	TRBV15	-	TRBJ1-1	CATSRAGKAEAFF	TGTGCCACCAGCAGGGCAGGGAAGGCTGAAGCTTTCTTT
-	TRBV5-1	-	TRBJ1-1	CASSFWGFNTEAFF	TGCGCCAGCAGCTTTTGGGGGTTTAACACTGAAGCTTTCTTT
TRBD2	TRBV7-8	-	TRBJ2-7	CASSLAPRLAGGIYEQYF	TGTGCCAGCAGCTTAGCCCCTCGGCTAGCGGGAGGAATCTACGAGCAGTACTTC
-	TRBV5-1	-	TRBJ2-3	CASSLAEASTDTQYF	TGCGCCAGCAGCTTGGCCGAGGCTAGCACAGATACGCAGTATTTT
TRBD1	TRBV6-5	-	TRBJ2-3	CASSQTGADTQYF	TGTGCCAGCAGTCAAACAGGGGCAGATACGCAGTATTTT
TRBD1	TRBV25-1	once	TRBJ2-7	CAIGGQGAHEQYF	TGTGCCATAGGTGGACAGGGGGCTCACGAGCAGTACTTC
TRBD2	TRBV25-1	-	TRBJ2-3	CASSESVGGWGDTQYF	TGTGCCAGCAGTGAATCGGTGGGGGGGTGGGGAGATACGCAGTATTTT
TRBD2	TRBV20-1	few	TRBJ2-7	CSARLAGVGVYEQYF	TGCAGTGCTAGATTAGCGGGAGTCGGAGTCTACGAGCAGTACTTC
-	TRBV5-1	once	TRBJ1-1	CASTWGPEHSEAFF	TGCGCCAGCACTTGGGGGCCGGAGCATAGTGAAGCTTTCTTT
-	TRBV12-5	few	TRBJ2-7	CASGGGRRTEGEQYF	TGTGCTAGTGGTGGGGGGCGCAGAACTGAGGGCGAGCAGTACTTC
TRBD2	TRBV5-1	-	TRBJ2-5	CASSLSTSGSVETQYF	TGCGCCAGCAGCTTGTCTACTAGCGGGAGCGTGGAGACCCAGTACTTC
-	TRBV6-5	-	TRBJ1-2	CASSYSRRWDGYTF	TGTGCCAGCAGTTACTCGCGGCGGTGGGATGGCTACACCTTC
-	TRBV15	few	TRBJ2-3	CATSRGNTDTQYF	TGTGCCACCAGCCGGGGCAACACAGATACGCAGTATTTT
-	TRBV29-1	few	TRBJ2-7	CSVGGIEGLAPYEQYF	TGCAGCGTTGGGGGGATAGAAGGGTTGGCCCCCTACGAGCAGTACTTC
-	TRBV12-5	-	TRBJ1-1	CASGLNRVNTEAFF	TGTGCTAGTGGTTTGAACAGGGTGAACACTGAAGCTTTCTTT
TRBD1	TRBV4-1	-	TRBJ2-1	CASSQVGTGTAQFF	TGCGCCAGCAGCCAAGTCGGAACCGGGACAGCCCAGTTCTTC
TRBD2	TRBV10-3	-	TRBJ2-5	CAISESGTSGRRETQYF	TGTGCCATCAGTGAGTCGGGGACTAGTGGGAGACGGGAGACCCAGTACTTC
TRBD1	TRBV2	-	TRBJ1-5	CASSPDREGNQPQHF	TGTGCCAGCAGTCCGGACAGGGAGGGCAATCAGCCCCAGCATTTT